This T cell receptor (beta chain) is drawn from a study of early T cells in non-severe SARS-CoV-2 infection (dated by TCRdb to the early 2020s). In terms of the full investigation: Because TCR sequencing relied on bulk RNA taken from unsorted whole blood, pairing of alpha and beta chains was not possible. Paper-wide results and their limitations: Matching against VDJdb was skewed toward anti-spike CD8 responses, likely underestimated virus-specific expansions, and missed private and CD4 specificities.

This was a case-control study nested in a cohort of healthcare workers in London, UK, who had nasopharyngeal swab PCR tests and blood samples taken every week. Between 23 and 31 March 2020, the week of the UK lockdown, healthcare workers were enrolled and then followed up weekly for as long as 16 weeks. The CDR3 numbers 12 residues from cysteine through phenylalanine. Kept here is only the CDR3 DNA, which spans 36 bases and is read in frame from base 1. The germline V gene specifies WSHSY as CDR1 and SAAADI as CDR2. Relative to germline, V is 4 bases shorter and J is 4 bases shorter, with 8 bases between their ends. The library was produced with 5' RACE. TCRdb lists the instrument as NextSeq 500. The TCR library protocol attached unique molecular identifiers to individual cDNA molecules to correct for sequencing error and PCR bias. Both TCR alpha and beta chains were sequenced, and tight co-correlation was observed between alpha and beta sequence abundances in each sample. The paper's processing steps were these. Decombinator V4 was used to annotate the V gene, J gene and CDR3 of the TCR sequences. Expanded TCRs were defined as changing significantly between any two time points under a Poisson model with p below 0.0001. Abundances of TCRs were expressed as counts per million after normalisation to the total number of TCRs sequenced in each sample. MAIT TCRs were defined by TRAV1-2 paired with TRAJ12, TRAJ20 or TRAJ33, and iNKT TCRs by TRAV10 paired with TRAJ18. VDJdb, accessed 1 November 2021, was searched for CMV, EBV and SARS-CoV-2 annotated TCRs, with TCRs annotated for multiple antigens excluded. TCRdb applied fastp at Q25 and MiXCR to the public reads, then kept only in-frame beta chains. Rows matching on CDR3 protein sequence are summarized as one entry with the most common DNA and genes. Here the V and J calls rest on TCRdb's processing, not on the authors' analysis. This sample gives approximately 70,000 distinct CDR3 sequences in total; approximately 5% of them show up just once. Around 7.8% of the sample rests with the top ten.

This clonotype was picked up many times. Its antigen is not yet known. No base quality information exists; no much larger clone differs at one position. The rearranged segments are TRBV10-2 and TRBJ2-7, with no D gene named confidently. The receptor was derived from an adult who was a healthcare worker with PCR-confirmed SARS-CoV-2 infection or an uninfected control (not recorded which). Here the sequenced sample was whole blood, taken at baseline. In nucleotide form, the sequence is TGCGCCAGCAGTGCACTGATTTACGAGCAGTACTTC. It translates to CASSALIYEQYF.